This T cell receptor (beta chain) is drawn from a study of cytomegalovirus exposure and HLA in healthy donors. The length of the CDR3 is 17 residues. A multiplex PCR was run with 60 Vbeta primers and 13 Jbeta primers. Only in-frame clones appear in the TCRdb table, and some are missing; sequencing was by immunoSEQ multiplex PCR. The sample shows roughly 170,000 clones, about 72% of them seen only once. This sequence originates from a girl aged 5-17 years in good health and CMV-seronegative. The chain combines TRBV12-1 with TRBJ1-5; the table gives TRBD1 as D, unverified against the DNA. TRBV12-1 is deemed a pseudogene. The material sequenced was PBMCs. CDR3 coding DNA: TGTGCCAGCAGCTTTGTCTGCGGCAGGGGGAGCAATCAGCCCCAGCATTTT. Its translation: CASSFVCGRGSNQPQHF.